The 15 T cell receptor delta chains below come from one sample, sequenced in a study of gamma-delta T cells after stem cell transplantation. TCRdb processed the RT-PCR reads again with the CATT caller. The table records some 2,500 delta-chain clones, 6% to 9% of them present only once. The sequenced sample consisted of gamma-delta T cells. The receptors derive from a human donor. It is not recorded whose cells these are; they may come from a transplant donor.

This clone has just a few counts. The V call is TRDV2, the J call TRDJ1; no clear D. CDR1 and CDR2 from the germline V gene are GEAIGNYY and EKD. V shed 1 base and J shed 0 bases, with 14 bases lying between them. This CDR3 region has 16 residues. Written as DNA, the CDR3 is TGTGCCTGTGACACTGCTGAGCCTAAGTACACCGATAAACTCATCTTT. This sequence encodes CACDTAEPKYTDKLIF.

A note on this clone: The mismatch at residue 4 between this DNA's translation and the TCRdb protein of a much larger clone likely reflects a read error; the protein shown is translated from the DNA. The rearrangement uses TRDV2 and TRDJ3; a weak D match, TRDD3 (6 bases). This CDR3 comprises 19 residues. CDR1 and CDR2 from the germline V gene are GEAIGNYY and EKD. The CDR3 DNA reads TGTGCCTGTGGCACCTTGGGGGTGAAAAGCTCCTGGGACACCCGACAGATGTTTTTC. Translation gives CACGTLGVKSSWDTRQMFF.

The CDR3 sequence is CAASQFLVRGIRDKLIF. The CDR3 nucleotides are TGTGCAGCAAGCCAATTCCTGGTACGGGGGATACGCGATAAACTCATCTTT. This chain connects TRAV29/DV5 to TRDJ1, with 10 bases identical to TRDD3. Germline loops: CDR1 NSMFDY, CDR2 ISSIKDK. Trimming took 1 base from V and 4 from J; bases not matched to a gene: 13. This CDR3 has 17 residues.

This clone occurred a few times. This may be a read error: a much more frequent sequence differs by one nucleotide. The gene calls are TRDV2 and TRDJ1; D perhaps matches TRDD3 (5 bases). The CDR3 covers 13 residues. Germline-derived CDR1 and CDR2 are GEAIGNYY and EKD. The CDR3 is CARDELDTDKLIF. The CDR3 coding sequence is TGTGCCCGTGACGAACTGGACACCGATAAACTCATCTTT.

This clone is termed medium-sized. V gene TRDV2 combines with J gene TRDJ1; the match to TRDD3 covers 12 bases. V lost 2 bases, J lost 0 bases, and 21 bases stayed unmatched. The CDR3 sequence is 22 residues long. CDR1 and CDR2 from the germline V gene are GEAIGNYY and EKD. CDR3 nucleotide sequence: TGTGCCTGTGACATCCTCGGTTCCATACTGGGGGATACAGGGCCGAACACCGATAAACTCATCTTT. Protein product: CACDILGSILGDTGPNTDKLIF.

This clone counts as large. Other nucleotide sequences in the sample specify the same CDR3. The chain carries TRDV2 and TRDJ1; TRDD3 aligns across 12 bases. Germline values: CDR1 GEAIGNYY, CDR2 EKD. V shed 1 base, J shed 5 bases, and the junction held 19 bases outside the gene matches. CDR3 length: 20 residues. CDR3 amino acids: CACDTIQHVLGDTWKDKLIF. CDR3 nucleotide sequence: TGTGCCTGTGACACGATCCAGCATGTACTGGGGGATACTTGGAAGGATAAACTCATCTTT.

Relative to its sample, this clone is large (0.1 to 1%). The same CDR3 also results from other DNA sequences found in this sample. For the CDR3, the DNA is TGTGCCTGTGACACCGTTCTACATAAGGGGACATACACCGATAAACTCATCTTT. Its protein is CACDTVLHKGTYTDKLIF. The chain is built from TRDV2 and TRDJ1, with a weak D call TRDD3 (5 bases). The length of the CDR3 is 18 residues. In germline, CDR1 is GEAIGNYY, CDR2 EKD. Trimming pared 0 bases from V and 0 bases from J, leaving 19 bases between.

This clone ranks as large. In the same sample, other DNA sequences code for this CDR3. The chain uses TRDV2 and TRDJ1, with TRDD3 matching over 13 bases. The CDR3 sequence is 14 residues long. J lost 8 bases, V lost 0 bases, and 2 bases had no gene match. Germline V gene data show CDR1 as GEAIGNYY and CDR2 as EKD. CDR3 region: CACDTLLGDTKLIF. CDR3 sequence (DNA): TGTGCCTGTGACACCTTACTGGGGGATACGAAACTCATCTTT.

By share, this clone counts as large. Other DNA sequences from this sample encode an identical CDR3 as well. The V and J genes are TRDV2 and TRDJ1; 13 bases align to TRDD3. Looked up from germline, CDR1 is GEAIGNYY and CDR2 is EKD. This CDR3 region has 22 residues. V trimming: 2 bases; J trimming: 0 bases; junction bases outside the gene matches: 20. In DNA form, the CDR3 reads TGTGCCTGTGACAAGATGAAACTGGGGGATACGGAAGTCTCCCTGTACACCGATAAACTCATCTTT. Its translation is CACDKMKLGDTEVSLYTDKLIF.

In its sample, this clone is medium-sized. The rearrangement joins TRDV2 to TRDJ1, with TRDD3 matching 8 bases. The CDR3 has 17 residues. The trim removed 3 bases at V and 1 base at J, leaving 12 bases unmatched. In germline, CDR1 is GEAIGNYY, CDR2 EKD. CDR3 sequence: CACDRLGVLRGTDKLIF. Here the CDR3 DNA reads TGTGCCTGTGACCGACTGGGGGTCCTTCGAGGCACCGATAAACTCATCTTT.

This clone has a handful of counts. At one boundary the junction diverges from the germline segment, which might be a read error. The DNA for the CDR3 is TGTGCCTGTGACACCGTACGGGGGGGATATACTACGCGTTACACCGATACACTCATCTTT. Its protein product is CACDTVRGGYTTRYTDTLIF. The chain is built from TRDV2 and TRDJ1, with 8 bases lining up with TRDD3. The CDR3 totals 20 residues. Germline assignment: CDR1 GEAIGNYY and CDR2 EKD.

Of note for this clone: This is likely an artifact of a read error, given a far larger clone one base away. Other nucleotide sequences from this sample produce the same CDR3. J is TRDJ1 and V is TRDV2; 12 positions match TRDD3. The germline V gene has CDR1 GEAIGNYY and CDR2 EKD. The CDR3 extends over 20 amino acids. The CDR3 coding sequence is TGTGCCTGTGATAAGGTACTGGGGGATACCAAGCTACTGTACACCGATACACTCATCTTT. Amino acids: CACDKVLGDTKLLYTDTLIF.

This clone was picked up a small number of times. A far larger clone differs by one base, so this is likely a read error. The V call is TRDV2, the J call TRDJ1, with 8 bases aligning to TRDD3. The CDR3 consists of 17 residues. Germline values: CDR1 GEAIGNYY, CDR2 EKD. The CDR3 reads CAGDTLLGVKGHDKLIF. CDR3 DNA sequence: TGTGCCGGTGACACGTTACTGGGGGTGAAGGGACATGATAAACTCATCTTT.

Regarding this clone: Since a much larger clone is just one base distant, this may be a read error. Other DNA sequences in the sample encode the same CDR3. The chain uses TRDV2 and TRDJ1, with D tentatively TRDD3 (6 bases). The CDR3 totals 22 residues. Germline V gives CDR1 GEAIGNYY, CDR2 EKD. With 3 bases removed from V and 3 bases from J, the gap between germline ends came to 37 bases. CDR3 nucleotide sequence: TGTGCCTGTGACCCCTTGTCTGCCGGAGATGTACTGGGTGATACGCGTTCCGATAAACTCATCTTT. Its protein product is CACDPLSAGDVLGDTRSDKLIF.

With respect to this clone: The protein TCRdb gives is from a much larger clone and does not agree with this DNA's translation at residue 3, likely a read error; the protein shown here comes from the DNA. This chain connects TRDV2 to TRDJ1; D is perhaps TRDD3 (6 bases). This CDR3 is 19 amino acids long. CDR1 GEAIGNYY and CDR2 EKD come from the germline V gene. The CDR3 spells CARDQLHDTFFKYTDKLIF. For the CDR3, the DNA is TGTGCCCGTGACCAGTTACACGATACGTTCTTTAAGTACACCGATAAACTCATCTTT.